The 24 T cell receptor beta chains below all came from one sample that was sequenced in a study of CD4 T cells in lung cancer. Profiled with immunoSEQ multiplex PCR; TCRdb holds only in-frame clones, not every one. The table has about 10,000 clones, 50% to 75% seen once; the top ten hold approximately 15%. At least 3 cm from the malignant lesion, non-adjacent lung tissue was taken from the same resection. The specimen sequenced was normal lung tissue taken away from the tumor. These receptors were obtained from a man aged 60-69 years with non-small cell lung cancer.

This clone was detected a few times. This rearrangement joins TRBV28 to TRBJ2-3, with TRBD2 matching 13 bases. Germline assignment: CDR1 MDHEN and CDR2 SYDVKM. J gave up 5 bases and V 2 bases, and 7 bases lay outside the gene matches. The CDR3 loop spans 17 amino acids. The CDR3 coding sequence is TGTGCCAGCAGTTTAAGAGGCGGGACTAGCGGGGAAGATACGCAGTATTTT. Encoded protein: CASSLRGGTSGEDTQYF.

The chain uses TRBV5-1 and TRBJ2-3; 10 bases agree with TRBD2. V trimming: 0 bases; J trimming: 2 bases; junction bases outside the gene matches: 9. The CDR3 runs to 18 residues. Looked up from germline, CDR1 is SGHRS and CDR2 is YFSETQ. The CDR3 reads CASSLGLAGVGDTDTQYF. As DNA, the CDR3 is TGCGCCAGCAGCTTGGGCCTAGCGGGAGTTGGTGACACAGATACGCAGTATTTT.

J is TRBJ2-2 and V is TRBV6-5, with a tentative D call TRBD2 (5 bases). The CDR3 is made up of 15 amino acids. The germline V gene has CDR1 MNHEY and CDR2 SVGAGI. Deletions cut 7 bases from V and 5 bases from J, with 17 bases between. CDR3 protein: CASIPGFGGTGELFF. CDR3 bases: TGTGCCAGCATTCCGGGGTTCGGTGGGACCGGGGAGCTGTTTTTT.

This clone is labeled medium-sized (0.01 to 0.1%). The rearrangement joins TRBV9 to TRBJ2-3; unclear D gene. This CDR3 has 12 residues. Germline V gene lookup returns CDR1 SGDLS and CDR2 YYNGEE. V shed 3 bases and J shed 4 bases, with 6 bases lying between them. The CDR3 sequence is CASSAQSDTQYF. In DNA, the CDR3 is TGTGCCAGCAGCGCCCAGTCAGATACGCAGTATTTT.

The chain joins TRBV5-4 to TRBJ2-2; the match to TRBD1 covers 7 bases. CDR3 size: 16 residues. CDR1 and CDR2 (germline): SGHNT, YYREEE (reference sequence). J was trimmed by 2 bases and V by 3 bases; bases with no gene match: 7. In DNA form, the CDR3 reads TGTGCCAGCAGCTCCAAACGGGACAGAAACACCGGGGAGCTGTTTTTT. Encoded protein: CASSSKRDRNTGELFF.

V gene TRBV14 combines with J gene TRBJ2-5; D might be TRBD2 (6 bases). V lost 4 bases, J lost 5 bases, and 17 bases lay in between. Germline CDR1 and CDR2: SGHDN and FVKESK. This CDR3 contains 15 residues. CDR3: CASSPTGVPAETQYF. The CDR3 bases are TGTGCCAGCAGCCCCACGGGGGTTCCAGCGGAGACCCAGTACTTC.

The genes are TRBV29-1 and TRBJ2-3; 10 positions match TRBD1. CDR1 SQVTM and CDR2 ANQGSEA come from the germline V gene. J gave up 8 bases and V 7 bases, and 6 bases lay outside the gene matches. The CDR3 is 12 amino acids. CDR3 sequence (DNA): TGCAGCGAAGGACAGGGGGAGGGTACGCAGTATTTT. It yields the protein CSEGQGEGTQYF.

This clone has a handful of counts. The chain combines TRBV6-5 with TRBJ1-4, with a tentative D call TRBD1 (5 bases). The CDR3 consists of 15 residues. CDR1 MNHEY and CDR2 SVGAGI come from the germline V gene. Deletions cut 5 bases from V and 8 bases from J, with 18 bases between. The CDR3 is CASSLTPGRGEKLFF. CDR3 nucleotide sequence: TGTGCCAGCAGTCTTACCCCGGGACGGGGGGAAAAACTGTTTTTT.

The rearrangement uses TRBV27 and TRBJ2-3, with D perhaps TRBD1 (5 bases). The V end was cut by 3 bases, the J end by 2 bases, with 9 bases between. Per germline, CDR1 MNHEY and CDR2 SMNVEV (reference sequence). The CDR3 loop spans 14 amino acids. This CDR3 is CASSLGLPTDTQYF. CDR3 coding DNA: TGTGCCAGCAGTTTGGGGCTGCCCACAGATACGCAGTATTTT.

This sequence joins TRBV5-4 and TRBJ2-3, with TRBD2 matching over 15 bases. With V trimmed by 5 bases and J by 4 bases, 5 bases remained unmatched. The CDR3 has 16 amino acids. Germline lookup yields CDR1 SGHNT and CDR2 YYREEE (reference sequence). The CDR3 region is CASRTGTSGRSDTQYF. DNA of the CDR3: TGTGCCAGCAGAACCGGGACTAGCGGGAGGTCAGATACGCAGTATTTT.

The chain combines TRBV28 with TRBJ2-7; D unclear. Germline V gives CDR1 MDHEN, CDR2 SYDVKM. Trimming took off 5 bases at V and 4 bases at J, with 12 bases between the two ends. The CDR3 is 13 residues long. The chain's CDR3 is CASSLYGRYEQYF. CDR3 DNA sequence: TGTGCCAGCAGTCTCTACGGCAGGTACGAGCAGTACTTC.

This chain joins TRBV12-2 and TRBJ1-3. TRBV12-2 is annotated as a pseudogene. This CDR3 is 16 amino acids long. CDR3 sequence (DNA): TGTGCAAGTCGCTTATCCACCGGGGGAGATGGAAACACCATATATTTT. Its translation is CASRLSTGGDGNTIYF.

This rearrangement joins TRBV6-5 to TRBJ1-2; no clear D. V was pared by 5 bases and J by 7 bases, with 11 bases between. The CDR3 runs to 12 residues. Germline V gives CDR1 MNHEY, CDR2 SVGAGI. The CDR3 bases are TGTGCCAGCAGTCCCCGGGAGGGTGGCTACACCTTC. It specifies CASSPREGGYTF.

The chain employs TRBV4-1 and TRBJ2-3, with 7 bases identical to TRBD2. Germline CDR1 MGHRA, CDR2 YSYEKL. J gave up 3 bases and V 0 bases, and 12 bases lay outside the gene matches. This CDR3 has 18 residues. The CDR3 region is CASSQDFSGRFTTDTQYF. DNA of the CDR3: TGCGCCAGCAGCCAAGACTTCTCCGGGAGGTTCACTACAGATACGCAGTATTTT.

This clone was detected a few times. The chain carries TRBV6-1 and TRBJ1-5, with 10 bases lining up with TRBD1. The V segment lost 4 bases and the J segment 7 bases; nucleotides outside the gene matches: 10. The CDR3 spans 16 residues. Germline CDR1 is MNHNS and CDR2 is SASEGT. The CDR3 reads CASSARDRGLGQPQHF. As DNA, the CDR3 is TGTGCCAGCAGTGCACGGGACAGGGGTCTGGGGCAGCCCCAGCATTTT.

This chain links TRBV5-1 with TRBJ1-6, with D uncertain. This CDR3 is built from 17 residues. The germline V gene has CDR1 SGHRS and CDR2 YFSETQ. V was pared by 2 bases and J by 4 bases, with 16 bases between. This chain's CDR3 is CASSLLGQLDYNSPLHF. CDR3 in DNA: TGCGCCAGCAGCTTACTGGGCCAGCTCGATTATAATTCACCCCTCCACTTT.

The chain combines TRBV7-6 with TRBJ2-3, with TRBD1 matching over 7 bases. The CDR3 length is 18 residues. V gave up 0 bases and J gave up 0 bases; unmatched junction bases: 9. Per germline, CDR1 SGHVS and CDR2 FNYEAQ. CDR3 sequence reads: CASSLALPGQSSTDTQYF. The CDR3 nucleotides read TGTGCCAGCAGCTTAGCCCTACCGGGACAGAGCAGCACAGATACGCAGTATTTT.

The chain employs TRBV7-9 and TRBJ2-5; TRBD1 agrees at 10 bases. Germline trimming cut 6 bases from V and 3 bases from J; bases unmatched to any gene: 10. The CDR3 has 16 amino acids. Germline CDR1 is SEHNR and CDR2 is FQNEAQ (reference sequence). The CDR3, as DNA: TGTGCCAGCAGACCTCAGACAGGGGGCCTGGAAGAGACCCAGTACTTC. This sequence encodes CASRPQTGGLEETQYF.

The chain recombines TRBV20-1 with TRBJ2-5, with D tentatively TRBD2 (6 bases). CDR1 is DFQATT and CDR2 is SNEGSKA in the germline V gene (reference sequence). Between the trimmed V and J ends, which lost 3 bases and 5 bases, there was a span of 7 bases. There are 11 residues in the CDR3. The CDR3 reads CSAREGETQYF. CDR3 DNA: TGCAGTGCTAGGGAGGGCGAGACCCAGTACTTC.

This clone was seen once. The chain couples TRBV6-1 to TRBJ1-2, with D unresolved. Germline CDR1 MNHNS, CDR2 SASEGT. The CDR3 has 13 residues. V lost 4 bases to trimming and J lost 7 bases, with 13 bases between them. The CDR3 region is CASSAQGVGGYTF. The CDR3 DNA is TGTGCCAGCAGTGCCCAAGGAGTGGGTGGCTACACCTTC.

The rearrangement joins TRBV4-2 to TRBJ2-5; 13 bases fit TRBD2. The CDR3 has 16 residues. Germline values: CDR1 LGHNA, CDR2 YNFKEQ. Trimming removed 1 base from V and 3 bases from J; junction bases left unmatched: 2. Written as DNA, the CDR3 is TGTGCCAGCAGCCAAGGGACTAGCGGGAGAGAAGAGACCCAGTACTTC. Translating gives CASSQGTSGREETQYF.

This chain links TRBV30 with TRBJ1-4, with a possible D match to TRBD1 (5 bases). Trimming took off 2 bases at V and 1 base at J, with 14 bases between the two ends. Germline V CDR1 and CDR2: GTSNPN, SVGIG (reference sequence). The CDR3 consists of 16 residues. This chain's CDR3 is CAWSNGQLLTNEKLFF. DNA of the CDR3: TGTGCCTGGAGTAACGGACAATTATTAACTAATGAAAAACTGTTTTTT.

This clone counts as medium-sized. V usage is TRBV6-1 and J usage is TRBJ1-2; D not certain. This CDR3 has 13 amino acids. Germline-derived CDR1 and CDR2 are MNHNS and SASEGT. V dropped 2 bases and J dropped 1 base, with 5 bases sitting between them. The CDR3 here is CASSEYSNYGYTF. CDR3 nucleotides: TGTGCCAGCAGTGAATACAGTAACTATGGCTACACCTTC.

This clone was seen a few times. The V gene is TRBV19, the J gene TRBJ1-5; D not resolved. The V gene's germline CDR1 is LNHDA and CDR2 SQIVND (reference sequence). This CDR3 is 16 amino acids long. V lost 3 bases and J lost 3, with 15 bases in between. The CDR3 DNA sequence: TGTGCCAGTAGTATGTCGGCGGTGCAGTCCAATCAGCCCCAGCATTTT. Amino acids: CASSMSAVQSNQPQHF.